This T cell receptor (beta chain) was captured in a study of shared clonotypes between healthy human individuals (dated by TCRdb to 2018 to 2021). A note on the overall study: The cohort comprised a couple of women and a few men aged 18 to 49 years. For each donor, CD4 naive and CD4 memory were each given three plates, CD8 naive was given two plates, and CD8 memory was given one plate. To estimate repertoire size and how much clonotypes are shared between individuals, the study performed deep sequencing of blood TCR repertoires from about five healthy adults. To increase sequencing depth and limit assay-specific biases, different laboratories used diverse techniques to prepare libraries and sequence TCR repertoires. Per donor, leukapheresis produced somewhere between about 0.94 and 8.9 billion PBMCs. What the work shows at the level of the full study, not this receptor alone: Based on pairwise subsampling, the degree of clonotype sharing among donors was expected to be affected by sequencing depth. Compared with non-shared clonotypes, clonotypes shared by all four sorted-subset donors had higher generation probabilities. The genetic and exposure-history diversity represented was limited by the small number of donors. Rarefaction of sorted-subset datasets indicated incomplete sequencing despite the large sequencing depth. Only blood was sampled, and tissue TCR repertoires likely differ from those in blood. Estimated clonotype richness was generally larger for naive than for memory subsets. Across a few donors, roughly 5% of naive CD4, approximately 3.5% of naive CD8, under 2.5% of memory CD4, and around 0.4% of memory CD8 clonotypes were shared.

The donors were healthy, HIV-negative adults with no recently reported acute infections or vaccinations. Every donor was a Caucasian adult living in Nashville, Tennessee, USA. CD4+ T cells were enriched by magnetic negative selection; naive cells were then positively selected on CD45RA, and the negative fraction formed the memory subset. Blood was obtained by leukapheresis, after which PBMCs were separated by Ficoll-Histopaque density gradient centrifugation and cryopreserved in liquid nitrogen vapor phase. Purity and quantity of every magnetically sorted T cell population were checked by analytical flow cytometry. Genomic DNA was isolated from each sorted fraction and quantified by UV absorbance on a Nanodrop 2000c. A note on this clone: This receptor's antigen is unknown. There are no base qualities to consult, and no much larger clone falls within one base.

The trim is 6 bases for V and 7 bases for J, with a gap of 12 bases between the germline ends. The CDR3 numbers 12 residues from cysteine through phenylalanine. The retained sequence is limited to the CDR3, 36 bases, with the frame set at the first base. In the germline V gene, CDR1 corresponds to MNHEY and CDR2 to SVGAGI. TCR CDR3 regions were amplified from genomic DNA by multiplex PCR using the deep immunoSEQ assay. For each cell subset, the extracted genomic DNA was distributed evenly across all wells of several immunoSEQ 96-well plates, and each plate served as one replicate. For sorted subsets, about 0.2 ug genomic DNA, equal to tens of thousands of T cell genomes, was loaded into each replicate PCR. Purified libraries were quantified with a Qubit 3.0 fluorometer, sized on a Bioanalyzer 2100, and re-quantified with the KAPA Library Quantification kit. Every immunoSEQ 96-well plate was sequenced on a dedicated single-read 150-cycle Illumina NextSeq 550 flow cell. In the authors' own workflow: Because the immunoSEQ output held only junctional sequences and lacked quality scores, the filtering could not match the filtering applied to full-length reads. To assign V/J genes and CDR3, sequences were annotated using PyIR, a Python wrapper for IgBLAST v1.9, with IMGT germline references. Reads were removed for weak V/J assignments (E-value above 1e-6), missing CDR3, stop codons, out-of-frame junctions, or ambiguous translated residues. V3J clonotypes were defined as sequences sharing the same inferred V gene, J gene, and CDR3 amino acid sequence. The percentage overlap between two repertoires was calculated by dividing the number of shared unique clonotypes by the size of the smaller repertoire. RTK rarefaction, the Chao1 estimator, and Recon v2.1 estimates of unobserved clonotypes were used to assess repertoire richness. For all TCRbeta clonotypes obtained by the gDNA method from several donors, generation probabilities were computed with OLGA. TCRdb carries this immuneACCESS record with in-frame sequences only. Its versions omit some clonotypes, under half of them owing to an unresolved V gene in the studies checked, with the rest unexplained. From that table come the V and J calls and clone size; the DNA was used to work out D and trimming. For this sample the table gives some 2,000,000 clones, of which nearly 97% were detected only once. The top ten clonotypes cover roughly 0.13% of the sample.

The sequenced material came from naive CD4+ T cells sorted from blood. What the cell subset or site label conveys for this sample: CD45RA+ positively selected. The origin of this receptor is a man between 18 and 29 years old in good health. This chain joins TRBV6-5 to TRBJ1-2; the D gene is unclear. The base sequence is TGTGCCAGCAGCCCAGACTTGGGTGGCTACACCTTC. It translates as CASSPDLGGYTF.